This entry features one TCR beta chain sequence. Its antigen is unidentified. This specimen comes from a study of T cell responses to AZD1222 COVID-19 vaccine. General study findings and limits: All repertoire sampling was performed exclusively after the peak T cell response. Baseline serostatus was positive in only six AZD1222 recipients. Recipients of two AZD1222 doses showed rising Spike-specific TCR breadth and depth.

V lost 6 bases and J 3 bases, leaving 2 bases between the germline ends. The CDR3 contains 10 residues. Germline V lookup: CDR1 MGHDK, CDR2 SYGVNS. Libraries were prepared by immunoSEQ multiplex PCR; TCRdb keeps only in-frame clonotypes and omits some of them. Among about 150,000 clones, more than 70% were seen once, and the ten largest hold around 3.4%. The gene calls are TRBV25-1 and TRBJ1-1, with D unclear. The source was peripheral blood, collected on day 0 of MenACWY control vaccination. The source is an adult in good health. The CDR3 DNA reads as TGTGCCAGCAGGGACACTGAAGCTTTCTTT. It is translated as CASRDTEAFF.